This TCR beta chain was documented in a study of PD-1 blockade in classical Hodgkin lymphoma. Looking at the study overall: Intravenous infusions of nivolumab 3 mg/kg reached patients every 2 weeks.

Profiling relied on immunoSEQ multiplex PCR, and the TCRdb table lists in-frame clones only, not all of them. The data show 45,000 to 50,000 clones, with roughly 80% seen just once and around 20% held by the top ten. Per the germline V gene, CDR1 is MRHNA and CDR2 is SNTAGT. V was cut by 2 bases and J by 9 bases, with 12 bases left in between. The CDR3 is made up of 13 amino acids. The patients all showed relapse after autologous stem cell transplantation, while their brentuximab vedotin exposure varied. The sample in question was peripheral blood mononuclear cells (PBMCs), obtained before the second cycle of nivolumab. The TCR sequence derives from a human donor with classical Hodgkin lymphoma. The chain employs TRBV6-4 and TRBJ2-3, with TRBD1 as a possible D gene (5 bases). The CDR3 DNA reads TGTGCCAGCAGTGACGGTTGGGGCCAGACGCAGTATTTT. It yields the protein CASSDGWGQTQYF.